This T cell receptor beta chain was documented in a study of T cells in Graves' hyperthyroidism and ophthalmopathy. Overall study findings and caveats: Among thyroid clonotypes expanded above 0.001, most also appeared in blood.

Amplification yielded TCR beta CDR3 regions, with RNA transcripts as the source. A first-round RT-PCR of the TCR CDR3 used the HTBI primer set. TCRdb re-analysed the multiplex PCR reads in MiXCR, keeping a single row per CDR3 protein. The sample holds approximately 330,000 distinct CDR3 sequences, approximately 13% seen once. Each diagnosis drew on symptoms, thyroxine, TRAb, thyroid ultrasound and orbital computed tomography findings. V lost 4 bases, J lost 6 bases, and 4 bases stayed unmatched. Per the germline V gene, CDR1 is DFQATT and CDR2 is SNEGSKA (reference sequence). The CDR3 sequence is 13 residues long. Worth noting for this clonotype: Its cognate antigen is unknown.

Sequencing was done on a sample of blood. This chain links TRBV20-1 with TRBJ2-1; 9 bases agree with TRBD1. The clonotype was recovered from a woman aged 35 to 49 with Graves' ophthalmopathy. The CDR3 bases are TGCAGTGCTACCCGGGACAGGGCCAATGAGCAGTTCTTC. Translated, it gives CSATRDRANEQFF.